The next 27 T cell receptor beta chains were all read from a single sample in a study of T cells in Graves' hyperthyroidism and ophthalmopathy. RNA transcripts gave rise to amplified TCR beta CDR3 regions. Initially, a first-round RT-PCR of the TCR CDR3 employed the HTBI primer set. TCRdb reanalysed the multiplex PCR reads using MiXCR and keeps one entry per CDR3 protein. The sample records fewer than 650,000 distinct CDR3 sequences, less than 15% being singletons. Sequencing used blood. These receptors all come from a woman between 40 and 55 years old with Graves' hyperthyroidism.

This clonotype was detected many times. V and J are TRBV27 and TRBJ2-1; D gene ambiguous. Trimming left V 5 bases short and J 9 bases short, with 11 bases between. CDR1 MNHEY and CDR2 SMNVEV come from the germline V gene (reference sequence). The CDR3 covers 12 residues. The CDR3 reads CASSPPYGEQFF. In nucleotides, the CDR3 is TGTGCCAGCAGTCCACCGTACGGTGAGCAGTTCTTC.

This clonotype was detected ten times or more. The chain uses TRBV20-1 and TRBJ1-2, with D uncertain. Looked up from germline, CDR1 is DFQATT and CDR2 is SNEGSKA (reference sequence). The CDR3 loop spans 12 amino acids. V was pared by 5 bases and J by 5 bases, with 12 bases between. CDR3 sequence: CSALETDYGYTF. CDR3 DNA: TGCAGTGCTCTTGAAACAGATTATGGCTACACCTTC.

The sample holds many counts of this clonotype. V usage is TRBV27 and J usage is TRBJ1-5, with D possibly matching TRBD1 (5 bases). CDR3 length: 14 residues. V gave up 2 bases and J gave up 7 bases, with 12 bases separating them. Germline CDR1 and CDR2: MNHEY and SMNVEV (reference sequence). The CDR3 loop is CASSLRVDSQPQHF. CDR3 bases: TGTGCCAGCAGTTTAAGGGTTGACAGCCAGCCCCAGCATTTT.

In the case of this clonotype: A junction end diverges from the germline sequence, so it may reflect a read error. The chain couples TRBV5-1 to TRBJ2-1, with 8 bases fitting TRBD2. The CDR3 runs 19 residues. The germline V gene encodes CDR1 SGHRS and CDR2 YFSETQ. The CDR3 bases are TGCGCCAGCAGCTGGCGTGGGAGCGGGAGCAAGGAGGCCTACAATGAGCAGTCCTTC. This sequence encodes CASSWRGSGSKEAYNEQSF.

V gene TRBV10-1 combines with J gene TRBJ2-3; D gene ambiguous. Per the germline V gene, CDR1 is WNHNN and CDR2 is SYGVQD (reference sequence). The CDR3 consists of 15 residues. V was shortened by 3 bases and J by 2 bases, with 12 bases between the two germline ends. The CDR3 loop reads CASSDRTGTTDTQYF. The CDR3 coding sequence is TGCGCCAGCAGTGACCGGACGGGTACCACAGATACGCAGTATTTT.

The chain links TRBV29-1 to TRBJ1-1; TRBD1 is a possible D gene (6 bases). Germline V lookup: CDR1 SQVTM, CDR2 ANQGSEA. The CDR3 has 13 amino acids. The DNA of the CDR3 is TGCAGAGGACAGCAAACCCTGGGCACTGAAGCTTTCTTT. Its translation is CRGQQTLGTEAFF.

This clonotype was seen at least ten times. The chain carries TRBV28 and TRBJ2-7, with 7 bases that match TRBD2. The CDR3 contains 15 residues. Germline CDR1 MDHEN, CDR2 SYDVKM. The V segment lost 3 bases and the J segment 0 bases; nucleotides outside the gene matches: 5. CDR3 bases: TGTGCCAGCAGTTTGGCTAGCGGACGCTCCTACGAGCAGTACTTC. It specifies CASSLASGRSYEQYF.

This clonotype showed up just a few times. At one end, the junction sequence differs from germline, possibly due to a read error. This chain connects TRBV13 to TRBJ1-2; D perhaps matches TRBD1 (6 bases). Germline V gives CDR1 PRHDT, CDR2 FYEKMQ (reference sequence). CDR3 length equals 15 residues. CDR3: CASSLDQGMNYGYTF. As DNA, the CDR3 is TGTGCCAGCAGCTTAGATCAGGGGATGAACTACGGCTACACCTTC.

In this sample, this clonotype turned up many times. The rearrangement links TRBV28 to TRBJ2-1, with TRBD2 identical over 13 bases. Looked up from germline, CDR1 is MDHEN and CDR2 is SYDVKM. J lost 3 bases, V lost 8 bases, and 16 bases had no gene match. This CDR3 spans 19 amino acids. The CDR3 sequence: CASAGLTSGRLRDYNEQFF. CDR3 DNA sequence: TGTGCCAGCGCGGGATTGACTAGCGGGAGGTTAAGGGACTACAATGAGCAGTTCTTC.

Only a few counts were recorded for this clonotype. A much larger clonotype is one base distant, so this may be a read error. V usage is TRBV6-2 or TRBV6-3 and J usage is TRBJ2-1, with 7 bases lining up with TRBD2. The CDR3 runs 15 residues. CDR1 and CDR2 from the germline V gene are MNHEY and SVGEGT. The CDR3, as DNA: TGTGCCAGCAGCCAACCGACTAGCTCCTGCAATGAGCAGTTCTTC. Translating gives CASSQPTSSCNEQFF.

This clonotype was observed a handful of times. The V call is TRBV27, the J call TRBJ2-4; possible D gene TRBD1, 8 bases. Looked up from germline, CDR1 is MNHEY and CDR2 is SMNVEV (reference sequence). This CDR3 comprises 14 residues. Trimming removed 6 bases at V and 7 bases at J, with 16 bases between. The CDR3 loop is CASRPQGGWNIQYF. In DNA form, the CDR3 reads TGTGCCAGCAGGCCACAGGGGGGGTGGAACATTCAGTACTTC.

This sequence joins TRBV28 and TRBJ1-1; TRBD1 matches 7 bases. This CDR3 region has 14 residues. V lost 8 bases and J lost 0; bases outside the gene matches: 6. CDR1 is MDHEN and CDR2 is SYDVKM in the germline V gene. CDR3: CASGDSPMNTEAFF. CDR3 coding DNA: TGTGCCAGCGGGGACAGTCCCATGAACACTGAAGCTTTCTTT.

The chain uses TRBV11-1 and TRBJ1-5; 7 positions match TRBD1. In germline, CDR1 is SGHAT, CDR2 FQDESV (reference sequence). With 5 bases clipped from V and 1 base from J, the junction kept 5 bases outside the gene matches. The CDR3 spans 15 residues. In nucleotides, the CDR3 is TGTGCCAGCAGCGCAGGGGGGGTAAGCAATCAGCCCCAGCATTTT. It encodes CASSAGGVSNQPQHF.

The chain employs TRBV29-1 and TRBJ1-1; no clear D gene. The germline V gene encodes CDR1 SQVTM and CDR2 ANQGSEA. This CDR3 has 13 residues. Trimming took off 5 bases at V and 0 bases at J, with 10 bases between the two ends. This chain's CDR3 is CSVNGKMNTEAFF. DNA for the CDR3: TGCAGCGTTAATGGGAAAATGAACACTGAAGCTTTCTTT.

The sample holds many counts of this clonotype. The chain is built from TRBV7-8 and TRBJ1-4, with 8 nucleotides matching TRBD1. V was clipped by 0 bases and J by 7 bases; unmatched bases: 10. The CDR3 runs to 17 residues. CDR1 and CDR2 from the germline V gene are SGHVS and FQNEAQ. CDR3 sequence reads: CASSLAHLDRGGEKLFF. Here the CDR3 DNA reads TGTGCCAGCAGCTTAGCCCATCTAGACAGGGGTGGTGAAAAACTGTTTTTT.

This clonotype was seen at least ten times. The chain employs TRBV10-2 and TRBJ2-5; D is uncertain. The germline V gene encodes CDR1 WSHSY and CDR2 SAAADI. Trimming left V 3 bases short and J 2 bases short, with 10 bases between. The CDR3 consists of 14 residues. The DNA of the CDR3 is TGCGCCAGCAGTGATATTGCAGGTCAAGAGACCCAGTACTTC. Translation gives CASSDIAGQETQYF.

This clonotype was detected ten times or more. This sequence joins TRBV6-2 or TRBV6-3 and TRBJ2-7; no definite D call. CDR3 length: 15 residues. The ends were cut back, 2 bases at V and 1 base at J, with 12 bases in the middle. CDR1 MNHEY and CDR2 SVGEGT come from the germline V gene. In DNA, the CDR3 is TGTGCCAGCAGTTACGGTTGGGAATCTTCCTACGAGCAGTACTTC. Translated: CASSYGWESSYEQYF.

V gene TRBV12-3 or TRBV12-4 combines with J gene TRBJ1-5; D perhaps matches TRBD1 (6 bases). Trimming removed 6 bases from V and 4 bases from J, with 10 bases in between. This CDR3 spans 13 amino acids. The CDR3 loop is CASRLGGNQPQHF. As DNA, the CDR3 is TGTGCCAGCAGGCTAGGGGGAAATCAGCCCCAGCATTTT.

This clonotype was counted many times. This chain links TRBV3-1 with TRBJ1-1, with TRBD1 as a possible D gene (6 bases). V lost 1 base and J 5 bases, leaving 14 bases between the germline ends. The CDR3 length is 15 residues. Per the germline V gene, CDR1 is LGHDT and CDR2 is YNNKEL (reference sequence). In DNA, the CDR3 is TGTGCCAGCAGCCAAGGGGCGGGGGCAAGGACTGAAGCTTTCTTT. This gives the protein CASSQGAGARTEAFF.

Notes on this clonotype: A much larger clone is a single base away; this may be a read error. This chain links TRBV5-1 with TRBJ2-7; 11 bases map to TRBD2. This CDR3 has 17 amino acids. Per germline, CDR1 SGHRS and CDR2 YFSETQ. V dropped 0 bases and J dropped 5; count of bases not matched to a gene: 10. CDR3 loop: CASSLGYTSGSLDEQYF. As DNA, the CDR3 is TGCGCCAGCAGCTTGGGATATACTAGCGGGAGTCTTGACGAGCAGTACTTC.

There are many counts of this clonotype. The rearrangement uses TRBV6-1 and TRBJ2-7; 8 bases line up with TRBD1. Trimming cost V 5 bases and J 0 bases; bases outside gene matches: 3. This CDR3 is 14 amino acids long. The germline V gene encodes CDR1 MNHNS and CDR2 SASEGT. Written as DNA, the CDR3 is TGTGCCAGCAGTCACAGGGGGTACTCCTACGAGCAGTACTTC. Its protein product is CASSHRGYSYEQYF.

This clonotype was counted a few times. CDR3 region: CASSRTSQGDNEQFF. The DNA of the CDR3 is TGTGCCAGCAGTCGGACTAGCCAGGGTGACAATGAGCAGTTCTTC. The chain couples TRBV7-6 to TRBJ2-1, with TRBD2 identical over 8 bases. The CDR3 sequence is 15 residues long. V shed 6 bases, J shed 5 bases, and the junction held 9 bases outside the gene matches. CDR1 and CDR2 from the germline V gene are SGHVS and FNYEAQ.

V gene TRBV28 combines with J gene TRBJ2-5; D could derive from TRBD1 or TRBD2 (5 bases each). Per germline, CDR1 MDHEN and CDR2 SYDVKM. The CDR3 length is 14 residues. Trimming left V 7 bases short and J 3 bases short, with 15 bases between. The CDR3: CASIRYGTKETQYF. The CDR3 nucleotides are TGTGCCAGCATCAGGTACGGGACCAAAGAGACCCAGTACTTC.

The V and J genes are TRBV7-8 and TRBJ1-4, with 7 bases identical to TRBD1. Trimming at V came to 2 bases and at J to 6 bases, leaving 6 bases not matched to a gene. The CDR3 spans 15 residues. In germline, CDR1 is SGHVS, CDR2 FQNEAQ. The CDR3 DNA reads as TGTGCCAGCAGCTTAAATGACAGGGTTGATGAAAAACTGTTTTTT. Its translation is CASSLNDRVDEKLFF.

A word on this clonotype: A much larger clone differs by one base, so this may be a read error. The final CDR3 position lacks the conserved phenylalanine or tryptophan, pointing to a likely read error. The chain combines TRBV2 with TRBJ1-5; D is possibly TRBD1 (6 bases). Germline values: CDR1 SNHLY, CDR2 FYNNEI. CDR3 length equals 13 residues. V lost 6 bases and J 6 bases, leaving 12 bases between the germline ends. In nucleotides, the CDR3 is TGTGCCAGCAGACCGGGACACTTTCAGCCCCAGCATCTT. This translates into CASRPGHFQPQHL.

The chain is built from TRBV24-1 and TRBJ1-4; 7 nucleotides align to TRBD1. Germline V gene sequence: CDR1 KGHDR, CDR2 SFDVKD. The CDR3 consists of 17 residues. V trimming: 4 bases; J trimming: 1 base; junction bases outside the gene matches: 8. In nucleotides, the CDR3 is TGTGCCACCAGTGACGGATTACGACAGGGAACTAATGAAAAACTGTTTTTT. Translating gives CATSDGLRQGTNEKLFF.

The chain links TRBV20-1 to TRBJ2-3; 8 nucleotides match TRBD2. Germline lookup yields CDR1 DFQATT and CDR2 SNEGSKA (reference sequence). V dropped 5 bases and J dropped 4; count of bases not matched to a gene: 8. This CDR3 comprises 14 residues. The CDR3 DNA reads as TGCAGTGCTGATACAGCGGGAGCAGCAGATACGCAGTATTTT. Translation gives CSADTAGAADTQYF.